The 2 T cell receptor beta chains below were found in one sample sequenced in a study of Tregs in tolerant kidney transplant recipients. Libraries were prepared by immunoSEQ multiplex PCR; TCRdb keeps only in-frame clonotypes and omits some of them. This sample has more than 90,000 clones, with 92% found just once. Sequencing was carried out using CD4+ T cells from blood. These TCRs come from a human donor in good health.

Notes on this clone: One end of the junction is discordant with germline, which a read error may explain. V is TRBV5-1 and J is TRBJ2-5, with D perhaps being TRBD1 or TRBD2 (5 bases each). This CDR3 is 12 amino acids long. The V gene's germline CDR1 is SGHRS and CDR2 YFSETQ. The CDR3 region is CARGTEQETQYF. Written as DNA, the CDR3 is TGTGCCAGAGGGACGGAGCAAGAGACCCAGTACTTC.

This clone has only one observation. The V gene is TRBV30, the J gene TRBJ1-4; D is uncertain. Trimming took off 0 bases at V and 4 bases at J, with 6 bases between the two ends. Germline CDR1 GTSNPN, CDR2 SVGIG (reference sequence). The CDR3 has 13 amino acids. CDR3: CAWSVFGNEKLFF. The CDR3 nucleotides are TGTGCCTGGAGTGTTTTCGGTAATGAAAAACTGTTTTTT.